Following are 14 T cell receptor beta chains from one sample sequenced in a study of blood T cells in healthy people across ages (dated by TCRdb to the mid-2010s). Library preparation employed 5' RACE. The instrument was an Illumina HiSeq 2500. A second about 7 to 12 cycle PCR used a sample-barcoded 5' primer and a J-beta primer mix. Using fastp trimming at Q25 and MiXCR clonotype assembly, TCRdb reanalyzed the public sequencing data and kept in-frame beta chains. Each entry merges the rows of one CDR3 protein and shows their most common DNA and genes. Recorded for this sample are 700,000 to 950,000 distinct CDR3 sequences; 58% of them occurred a single time. The ten top clones hold roughly 22% of the sample. Sequenced: blood. The source is a man aged 25-40 years in good health.

This chain joins TRBV12-3 or TRBV12-4 and TRBJ2-7; no definite D call. V lost 8 bases and J lost 3, with 17 bases in between. The CDR3 sequence is 14 residues long. The CDR3 region has the DNA TGTGCCAGCGGACCGTCCTCACAAAGCTACGAGCAGTACTTC. It codes for CASGPSSQSYEQYF.

The V call is TRBV20-1, the J call TRBJ2-5, with a possible D match to TRBD2 (6 bases). The ends were cut back, 6 bases at V and 8 bases at J, with 19 bases in the middle. Per the germline V gene, CDR1 is DFQATT and CDR2 is SNEGSKA (reference sequence). CDR3 length: 13 amino acids. CDR3 sequence: CSAESRTGTTQYF. CDR3 nucleotide sequence: TGCAGTGCCGAGTCCCGGACGGGGACTACCCAGTACTTC.

This clonotype was found a few times. The chain couples TRBV20-1 to TRBJ2-1; 9 nucleotides align to TRBD2. The junction had 8 bases not matched to a gene; V was cut back by 1 base and J by 7 bases. The CDR3 has 15 amino acids. The germline V gene has CDR1 DFQATT and CDR2 SNEGSKA (reference sequence). The CDR3 region is CSARVPSGIANEQFF. The CDR3 DNA reads TGCAGTGCTAGAGTTCCTAGCGGGATTGCAAATGAGCAGTTCTTC.

The genes are TRBV7-8 and TRBJ2-7, with a possible D match to TRBD2 (5 bases). The V gene's germline CDR1 is SGHVS and CDR2 FQNEAQ. Trimming took off 3 bases at V and 7 bases at J, with 22 bases between the two ends. The CDR3 covers 16 residues. The CDR3 DNA follows: TGTGCCAGCAGCTTCCGTTGGGGTAGCGAGATCAATGAGCAGTACTTC. It translates to CASSFRWGSEINEQYF.

This chain links TRBV7-8 with TRBJ2-3; D unresolved. V was cut by 4 bases and J by 9 bases, with 14 bases left in between. The CDR3 loop spans 13 amino acids. Germline loops: CDR1 SGHVS, CDR2 FQNEAQ. In nucleotides, the CDR3 is TGTGCCAGCAGCTCTCCTCGGCCTACCACGCAGTATTTT. This translates into CASSSPRPTTQYF.

This clonotype has only a few counts. DNA of the CDR3: TGTGCCAGCAGCTTCTGGCACCGGGACCGGGTTCGCGAGCAGTACTTC. It translates to CASSFWHRDRVREQYF. The V gene is TRBV11-2, the J gene TRBJ2-4; D is possibly TRBD1 or TRBD2 (5 bases each). The DNA end favors TRBJ2-7, so the J call may be wrong. CDR1 is SGHAT and CDR2 is FQNNGV in the germline V gene. The CDR3 loop spans 16 amino acids.

This clonotype was found once. This chain links TRBV7-2 with TRBJ1-5; D is undetermined. In germline, CDR1 is SGHTA, CDR2 FQGNSA. Trimming stripped 3 bases from V and 0 bases from J, with 6 bases between. This CDR3 comprises 14 residues. This CDR3 is CASSLEYSNQPQHF. CDR3 nucleotide sequence: TGTGCCAGCAGCTTGGAATATAGCAATCAGCCCCAGCATTTT. The full variable domain, rest sourced from reference TRBV7-2 and TRBJ1-5, is GAGVSQSPSNKVTEKGKDVELRCDPISGHTALYWYRQSLGQGLEFLIYFQGNSAPDKSGLPSDRFSAERTGGSVSTLTIQRTQQEDSAVYLCASSLEYSNQPQHFGDGTRLSIL.

This chain uses TRBV2 with TRBJ2-3, with D maybe TRBD2 (5 bases). V shed 3 bases and J shed 7 bases, with 8 bases lying between them. This CDR3 comprises 12 residues. Per germline, CDR1 SNHLY and CDR2 FYNNEI. The CDR3 nucleotides are TGTGCCAGCAGTGAGGCCGGGAATACGCAGTATTTT. Amino acids: CASSEAGNTQYF.

V and J are TRBV27 and TRBJ1-2, with D unresolved. CDR1 and CDR2 from the germline V gene are MNHEY and SMNVEV (reference sequence). V was cut by 3 bases and J by 6 bases, with 14 bases left in between. This CDR3 region has 14 residues. In DNA form, the CDR3 reads TGTGCCAGCAGTTTCTCGCCAGCCCTAAATGGCTACACCTTC. This encodes CASSFSPALNGYTF.

The chain couples TRBV25-1 to TRBJ1-6; D may be TRBD1 (5 bases). The CDR3 loop spans 14 amino acids. The V end was cut by 3 bases, the J end by 6 bases, with 9 bases between. Germline V CDR1 and CDR2: MGHDK, SYGVNS. The CDR3 loop reads CASSDTGTNSPLHF. CDR3 sequence (DNA): TGTGCCAGCAGTGATACCGGGACTAATTCACCCCTCCACTTT.

The chain uses TRBV6-5 and TRBJ2-5; D may be TRBD1 (6 bases). V lost 6 bases and J 7 bases, leaving 9 bases between the germline ends. This CDR3 has 11 amino acids. In germline, CDR1 is MNHEY, CDR2 SVGAGI. CDR3 sequence (DNA): TGTGCCAGCAGAAAAGGGGGGACCCAGTACTTC. Its translation is CASRKGGTQYF.

The rearrangement links TRBV2 to TRBJ2-3, with 9 bases fitting TRBD2. Germline V CDR1 and CDR2: SNHLY, FYNNEI. The V gene end was trimmed by 4 bases and the J gene end by 4 bases; junction bases not matched to a gene: 6. The CDR3 consists of 15 residues. The CDR3 loop reads CASSVRRGGPDTQYF. CDR3 nucleotide sequence: TGTGCCAGCAGTGTCCGGCGGGGGGGCCCAGATACGCAGTATTTT.

The chain links TRBV20-1 to TRBJ2-7; maybe TRBD1 (6 bases). V dropped 3 bases and J dropped 7 bases, with 13 bases sitting between them. Germline-derived CDR1 and CDR2 are DFQATT and SNEGSKA (reference sequence). The CDR3 runs 12 residues. In DNA form, the CDR3 reads TGCAGTGCTAGGTCCCAGGGGTGGGAGCAGTACTTC. It encodes CSARSQGWEQYF.

The V gene is TRBV29-1, the J gene TRBJ2-5, with TRBD2 matching 10 bases. The CDR3 contains 15 residues. Germline CDR1 is SQVTM and CDR2 is ANQGSEA. The V segment lost 2 bases and the J segment 11 bases; nucleotides outside the gene matches: 14. CDR3 amino acids: CSVEPSGSSYNEQYF. CDR3 nucleotides: TGCAGCGTTGAACCTAGCGGGAGCTCCTACAATGAGCAGTACTTC.